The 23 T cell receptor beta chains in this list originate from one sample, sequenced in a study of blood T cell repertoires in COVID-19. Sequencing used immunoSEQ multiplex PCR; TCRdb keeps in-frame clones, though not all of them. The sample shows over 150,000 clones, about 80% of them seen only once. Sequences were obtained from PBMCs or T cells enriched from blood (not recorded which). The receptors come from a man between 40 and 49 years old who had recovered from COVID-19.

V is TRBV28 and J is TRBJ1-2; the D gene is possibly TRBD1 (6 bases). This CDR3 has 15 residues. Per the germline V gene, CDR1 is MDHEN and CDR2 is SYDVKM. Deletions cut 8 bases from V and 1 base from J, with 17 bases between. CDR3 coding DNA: TGTGCCAGCGGATACAGGGAGACCCTTAACTATGGCTACACCTTC. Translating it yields CASGYRETLNYGYTF.

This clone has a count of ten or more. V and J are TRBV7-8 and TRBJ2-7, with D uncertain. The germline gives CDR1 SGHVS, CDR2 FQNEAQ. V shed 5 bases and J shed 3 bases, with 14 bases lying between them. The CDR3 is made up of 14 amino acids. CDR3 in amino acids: CASSPGAASYEQYF. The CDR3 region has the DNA TGTGCCAGCAGCCCAGGCGCAGCCAGCTACGAGCAGTACTTC.

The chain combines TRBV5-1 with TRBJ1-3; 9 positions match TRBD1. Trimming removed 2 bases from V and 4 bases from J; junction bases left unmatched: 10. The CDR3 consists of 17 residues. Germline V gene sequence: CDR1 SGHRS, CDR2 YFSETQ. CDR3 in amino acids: CASSFSPGQGTGNTIYF. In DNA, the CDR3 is TGCGCCAGCAGCTTTAGTCCCGGACAGGGGACCGGAAACACCATATATTTT.

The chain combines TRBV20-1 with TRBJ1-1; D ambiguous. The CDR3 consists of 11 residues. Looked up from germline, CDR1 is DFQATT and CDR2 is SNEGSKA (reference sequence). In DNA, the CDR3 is TGCAGCGCGGGTAACAGAGTCGAGGCTTTCTTT. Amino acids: CSAGNRVEAFF.

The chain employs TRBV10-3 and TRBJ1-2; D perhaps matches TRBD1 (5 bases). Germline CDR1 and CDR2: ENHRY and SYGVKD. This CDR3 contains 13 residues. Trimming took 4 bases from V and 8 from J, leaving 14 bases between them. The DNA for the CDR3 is TGTGCCATCAGTGGCTTAGGGGAAGACGGCTACACCTTC. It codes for CAISGLGEDGYTF.

The CDR3 DNA follows: TGTGCCAGTAGTTATCTTCTAGGAGCTTTCTTT. It encodes CASSYLLGAFF. This chain uses TRBV19 with TRBJ1-1; D gene ambiguous. V lost 5 bases and J 10 bases, leaving 11 bases between the germline ends. The CDR3 covers 11 residues. Germline CDR1 and CDR2: LNHDA and SQIVND (reference sequence).

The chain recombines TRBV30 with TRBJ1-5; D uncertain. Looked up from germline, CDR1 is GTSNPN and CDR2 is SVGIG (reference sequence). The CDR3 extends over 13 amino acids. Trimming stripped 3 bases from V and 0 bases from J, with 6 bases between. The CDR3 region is CAWSGDSNQPQHF. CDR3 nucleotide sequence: TGTGCCTGGAGCGGGGATAGCAATCAGCCCCAGCATTTT.

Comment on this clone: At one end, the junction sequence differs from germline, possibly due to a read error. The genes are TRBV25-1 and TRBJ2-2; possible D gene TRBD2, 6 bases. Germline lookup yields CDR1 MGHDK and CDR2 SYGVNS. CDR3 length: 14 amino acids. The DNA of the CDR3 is TGTACCAGCAGTGCCGGGAGGAACACCGGGGAGCTGTTTTTT. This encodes CTSSAGRNTGELFF.

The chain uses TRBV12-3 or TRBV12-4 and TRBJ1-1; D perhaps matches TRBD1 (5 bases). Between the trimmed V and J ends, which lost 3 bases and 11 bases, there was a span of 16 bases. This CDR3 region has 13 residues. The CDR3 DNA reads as TGTGCCAGCAGTTTCAGTGGAGGGGCGATGGCTTTCTTT. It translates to CASSFSGGAMAFF.

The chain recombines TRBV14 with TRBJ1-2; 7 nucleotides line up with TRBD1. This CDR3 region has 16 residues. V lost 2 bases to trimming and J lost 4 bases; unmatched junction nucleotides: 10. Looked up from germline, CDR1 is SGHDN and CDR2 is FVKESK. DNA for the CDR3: TGTGCCAGCAGCCAACAATCCGGGACAGCAGTCTATGGCTACACCTTC. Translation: CASSQQSGTAVYGYTF.

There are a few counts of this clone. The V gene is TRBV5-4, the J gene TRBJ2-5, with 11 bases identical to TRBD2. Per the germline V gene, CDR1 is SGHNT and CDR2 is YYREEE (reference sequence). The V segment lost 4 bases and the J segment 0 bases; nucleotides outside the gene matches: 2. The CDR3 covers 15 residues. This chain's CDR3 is CASSQLAGDQETQYF. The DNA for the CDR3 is TGTGCCAGCAGCCAACTAGCGGGGGACCAAGAGACCCAGTACTTC.

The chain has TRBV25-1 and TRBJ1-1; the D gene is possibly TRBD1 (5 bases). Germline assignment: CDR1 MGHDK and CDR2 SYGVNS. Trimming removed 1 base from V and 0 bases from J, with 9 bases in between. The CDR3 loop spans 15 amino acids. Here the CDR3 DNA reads TGTGCCAGCAGTGAATCTCGGGGGATGAACACTGAAGCTTTCTTT. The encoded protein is CASSESRGMNTEAFF.

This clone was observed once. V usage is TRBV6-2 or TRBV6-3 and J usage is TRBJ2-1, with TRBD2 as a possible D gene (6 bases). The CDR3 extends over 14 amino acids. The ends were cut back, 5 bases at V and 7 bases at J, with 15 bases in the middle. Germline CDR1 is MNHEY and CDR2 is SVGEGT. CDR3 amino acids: CASSLLIRGNEQFF. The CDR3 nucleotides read TGTGCCAGCAGTCTCCTGATCCGGGGGAATGAGCAGTTCTTC.

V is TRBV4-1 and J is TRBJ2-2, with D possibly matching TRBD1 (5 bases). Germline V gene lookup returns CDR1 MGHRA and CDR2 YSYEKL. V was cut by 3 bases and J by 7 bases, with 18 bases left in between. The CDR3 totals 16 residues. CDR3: CASSQGPGFVGGELFF. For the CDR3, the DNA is TGCGCCAGCAGCCAGGGGCCAGGGTTTGTGGGCGGGGAGCTGTTTTTT.

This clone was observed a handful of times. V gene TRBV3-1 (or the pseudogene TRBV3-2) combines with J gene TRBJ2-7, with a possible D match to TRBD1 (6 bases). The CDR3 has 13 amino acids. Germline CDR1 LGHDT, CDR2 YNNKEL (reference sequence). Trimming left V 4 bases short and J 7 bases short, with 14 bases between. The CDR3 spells CASSPPLQGEQYF. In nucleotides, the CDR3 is TGTGCCAGCAGCCCCCCACTTCAGGGGGAGCAGTACTTC.

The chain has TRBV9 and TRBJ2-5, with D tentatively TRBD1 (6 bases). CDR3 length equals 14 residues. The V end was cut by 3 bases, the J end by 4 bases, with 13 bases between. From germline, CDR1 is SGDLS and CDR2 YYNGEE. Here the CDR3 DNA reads TGTGCCAGCAGCGCGACAGGTGGGCGAGAGACCCAGTACTTC. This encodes CASSATGGRETQYF.

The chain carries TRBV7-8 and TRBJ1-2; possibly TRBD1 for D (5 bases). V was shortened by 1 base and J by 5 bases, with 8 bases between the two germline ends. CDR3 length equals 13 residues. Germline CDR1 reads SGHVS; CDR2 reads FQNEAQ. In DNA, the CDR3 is TGTGCCAGCAGCTTAGTGCAGGGTTATGGCTACACCTTC. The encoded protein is CASSLVQGYGYTF.

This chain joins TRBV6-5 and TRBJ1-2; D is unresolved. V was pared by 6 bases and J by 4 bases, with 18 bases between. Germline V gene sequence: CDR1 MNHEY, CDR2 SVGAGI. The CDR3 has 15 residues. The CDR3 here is CASSTHGETFYGYTF. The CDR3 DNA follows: TGTGCCAGCAGCACCCACGGGGAAACCTTCTATGGCTACACCTTC.

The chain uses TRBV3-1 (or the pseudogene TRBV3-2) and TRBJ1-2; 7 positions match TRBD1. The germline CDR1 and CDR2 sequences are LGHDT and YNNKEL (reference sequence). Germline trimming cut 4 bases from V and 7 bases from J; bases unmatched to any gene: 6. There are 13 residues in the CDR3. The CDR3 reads CASSPQTGTGYTF. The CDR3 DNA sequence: TGTGCCAGCAGCCCGCAGACAGGGACTGGCTACACCTTC.

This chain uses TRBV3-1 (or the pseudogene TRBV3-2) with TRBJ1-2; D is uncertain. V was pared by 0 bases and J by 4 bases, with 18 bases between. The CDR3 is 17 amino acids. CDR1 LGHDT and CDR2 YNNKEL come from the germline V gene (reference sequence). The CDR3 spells CASSQEWDSRGIYGYTF. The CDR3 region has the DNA TGTGCCAGCAGCCAAGAGTGGGATTCTCGGGGAATCTATGGCTACACCTTC.

The CDR3: CASSWGLGGGKYEQYF. The CDR3 nucleotides read TGTGCCAGCAGTTGGGGCCTCGGCGGGGGGAAATACGAGCAGTACTTC. The chain combines TRBV6-6 with TRBJ2-7; TRBD2 matches 8 bases. The length of the CDR3 is 16 residues. Germline assignment: CDR1 MNHNY and CDR2 SVGAGI (reference sequence). The ends lost 4 bases at V and 4 bases at J; junction bases unmatched: 12.

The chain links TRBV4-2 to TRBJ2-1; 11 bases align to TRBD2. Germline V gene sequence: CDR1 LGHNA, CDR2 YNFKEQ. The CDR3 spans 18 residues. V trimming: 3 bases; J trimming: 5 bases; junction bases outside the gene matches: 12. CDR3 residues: CASSHPPSGGFSDNEQFF. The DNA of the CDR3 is TGTGCCAGCAGCCACCCCCCTAGCGGGGGGTTCTCAGACAATGAGCAGTTCTTC.

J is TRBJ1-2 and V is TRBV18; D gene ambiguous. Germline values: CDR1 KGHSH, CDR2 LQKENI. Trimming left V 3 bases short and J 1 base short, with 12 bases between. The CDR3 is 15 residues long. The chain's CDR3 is CASSPGMSYNYGYTF. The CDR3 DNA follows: TGTGCCAGCTCACCCGGGATGAGCTATAACTATGGCTACACCTTC.